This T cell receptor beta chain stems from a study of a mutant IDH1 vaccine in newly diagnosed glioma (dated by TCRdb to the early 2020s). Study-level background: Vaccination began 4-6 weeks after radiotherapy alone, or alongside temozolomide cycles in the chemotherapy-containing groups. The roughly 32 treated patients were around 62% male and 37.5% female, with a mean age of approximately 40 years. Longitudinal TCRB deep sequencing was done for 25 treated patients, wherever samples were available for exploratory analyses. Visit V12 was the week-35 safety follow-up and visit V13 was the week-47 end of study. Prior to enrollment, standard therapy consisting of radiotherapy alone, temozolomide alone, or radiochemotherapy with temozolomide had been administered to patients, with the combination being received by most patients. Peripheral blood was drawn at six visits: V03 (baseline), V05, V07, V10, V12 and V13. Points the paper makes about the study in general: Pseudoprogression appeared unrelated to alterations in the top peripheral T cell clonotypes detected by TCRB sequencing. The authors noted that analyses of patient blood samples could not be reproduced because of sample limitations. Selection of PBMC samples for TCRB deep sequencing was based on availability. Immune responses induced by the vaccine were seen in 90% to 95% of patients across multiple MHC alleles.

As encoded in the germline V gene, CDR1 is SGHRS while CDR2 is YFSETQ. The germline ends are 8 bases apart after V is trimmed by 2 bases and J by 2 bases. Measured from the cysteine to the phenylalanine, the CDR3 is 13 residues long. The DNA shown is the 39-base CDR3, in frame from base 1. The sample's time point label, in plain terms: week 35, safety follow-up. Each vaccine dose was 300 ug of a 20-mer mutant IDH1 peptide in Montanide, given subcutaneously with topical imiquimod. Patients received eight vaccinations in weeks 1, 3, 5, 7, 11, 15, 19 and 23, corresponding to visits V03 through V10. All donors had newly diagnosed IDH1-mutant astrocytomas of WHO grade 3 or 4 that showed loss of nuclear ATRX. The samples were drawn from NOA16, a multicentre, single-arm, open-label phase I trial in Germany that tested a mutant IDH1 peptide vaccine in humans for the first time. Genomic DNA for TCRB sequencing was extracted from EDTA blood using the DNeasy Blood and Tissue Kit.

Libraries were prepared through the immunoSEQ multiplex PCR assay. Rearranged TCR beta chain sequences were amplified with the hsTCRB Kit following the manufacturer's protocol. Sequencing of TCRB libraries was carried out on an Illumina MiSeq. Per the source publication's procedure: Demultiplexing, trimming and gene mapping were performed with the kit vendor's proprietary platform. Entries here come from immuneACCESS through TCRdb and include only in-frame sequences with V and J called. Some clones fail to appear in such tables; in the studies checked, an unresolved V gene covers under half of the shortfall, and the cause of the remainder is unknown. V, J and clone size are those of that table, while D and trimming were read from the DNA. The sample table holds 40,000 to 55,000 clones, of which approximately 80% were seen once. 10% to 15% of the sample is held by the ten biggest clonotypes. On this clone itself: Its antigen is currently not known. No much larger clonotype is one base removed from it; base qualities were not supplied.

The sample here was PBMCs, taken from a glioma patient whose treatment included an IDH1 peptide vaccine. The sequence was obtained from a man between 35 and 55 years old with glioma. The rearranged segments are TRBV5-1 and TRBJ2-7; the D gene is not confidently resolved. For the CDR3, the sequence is CASSFSQAYEQYF. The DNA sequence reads TGCGCCAGCAGCTTCTCCCAGGCCTACGAGCAGTACTTC.